The 26 T cell receptor beta chains listed next were all sequenced from one sample in a study of PD-1 blockade in classical Hodgkin lymphoma. Assay: immunoSEQ multiplex PCR; the TCRdb copy retains only in-frame clones and omits some. The repertoire consists of 4,500 or so clones, with around three quarters occurring once and the leading ten covering around 24%. The time point here: cycle 4 day 1 (C4D1), after 5 to 7 weeks of nivolumab. Brentuximab vedotin exposure varied among the patients, all of whom had relapsed after autologous stem cell transplantation. Through magnetic negative selection, CD8+ T cells were separated from PBMCs that had been thawed. Sequencing used CD8+ T cells from blood, obtained before the fourth cycle of nivolumab. All receptors derive from a human donor with classical Hodgkin lymphoma.

By share, this clone ranks as medium-sized (0.01 to 0.1%). The chain has TRBV6-6 and TRBJ2-7; the D is unclear. Germline V CDR1 and CDR2: MNHNY, SVGAGI (reference sequence). This CDR3 is built from 12 residues. Trimming cost V 2 bases and J 5 bases, with 7 bases left between them. The DNA for the CDR3 is TGTGCCAGCAGTTACCGCGAGGACGAGCAGTACTTC. Translated, it gives CASSYREDEQYF.

The chain has TRBV29-1 and TRBJ2-5; D not certain. Matching the DNA end better, TRBJ2-7 makes the J call doubtful. This CDR3 is 12 amino acids long. In germline, CDR1 is SQVTM, CDR2 ANQGSEA. The CDR3 nucleotides are TGCAGCGTTGATCTCGGTGACGACGAGCAGTACTTC. It yields the protein CSVDLGDDEQYF.

The gene calls are TRBV29-1 and TRBJ1-2, with D unresolved. The CDR3 extends over 13 amino acids. Germline CDR1 SQVTM, CDR2 ANQGSEA. V was pared by 5 bases and J by 1 base, with 11 bases between. The CDR3 DNA reads as TGCAGCGTTAGGGCAGGCGGTAACTATGGCTACACCTTC. Amino acids: CSVRAGGNYGYTF.

The chain uses TRBV9 and TRBJ2-5, with D perhaps TRBD1 (5 bases). Germline V gives CDR1 SGDLS, CDR2 YYNGEE. Trimming removed 1 base from V and 5 bases from J, with 12 bases in between. The CDR3 is 14 residues long. The CDR3 reads CASSVLRESETQYF. CDR3 sequence (DNA): TGTGCCAGCAGCGTACTCAGGGAATCCGAGACCCAGTACTTC.

The rearrangement joins TRBV27 to TRBJ2-5, with D uncertain. V was shortened by 5 bases and J by 1 base, with 8 bases between the two germline ends. Germline V gene lookup returns CDR1 MNHEY and CDR2 SMNVEV (reference sequence). The CDR3 runs to 13 residues. The CDR3 nucleotides are TGTGCCAGCAGTCGGGTCGTCCAAGAGACCCAGTACTTC. This translates into CASSRVVQETQYF.

The CDR3 protein is CASSLTGGNQPQHF. CDR3 nucleotides: TGTGCCAGCAGTTTGACGGGGGGCAATCAGCCCCAGCATTTT. V usage is TRBV27 and J usage is TRBJ1-5, with D possibly matching TRBD1 (5 bases). V lost 3 bases and J 2 bases, leaving 8 bases between the germline ends. The CDR3 totals 14 residues. Germline CDR1 MNHEY, CDR2 SMNVEV (reference sequence).

The chain couples TRBV5-4 to TRBJ2-3, with 7 bases fitting TRBD2. The V segment lost 2 bases and the J segment 0 bases; nucleotides outside the gene matches: 3. The CDR3 totals 15 residues. Germline-derived CDR1 and CDR2 are SGHNT and YYREEE (reference sequence). Written as DNA, the CDR3 is TGTGCCAGCAGCTTCGGCGGGGGTAGCACAGATACGCAGTATTTT. Amino acid sequence: CASSFGGGSTDTQYF.

The chain joins TRBV19 to TRBJ1-6; D unclear. The V gene lost 3 bases and the J gene lost 8 bases, with 11 bases spanning the gap. The V gene's germline CDR1 is LNHDA and CDR2 SQIVND (reference sequence). This CDR3 has 14 amino acids. CDR3 in DNA: TGTGCCAGTAGTATCCGTACCGGCGATTCACCCCTCCACTTT. Translating gives CASSIRTGDSPLHF.

The chain joins TRBV29-1 to TRBJ2-5; the D gene is possibly TRBD2 (7 bases). In germline, CDR1 is SQVTM, CDR2 ANQGSEA. V was clipped by 6 bases and J by 0 bases, with 17 bases between them. The CDR3 runs 15 residues. In DNA form, the CDR3 reads TGCAGCGTCGATGGGAGGGGGAGGTACCAAGAGACCCAGTACTTC. Protein sequence: CSVDGRGRYQETQYF. The variable domain in full, completed from reference TRBV29-1 and TRBJ2-5, reads SAVISQKPSRDICQRGTSLTIQCQVDSQVTMMFWYRQQPGQSLTLIATANQGSEATYESGFVIDKFPISRPNLTFSTLTVSNMSPEDSSIYLCSVDGRGRYQETQYFGPGTRLLVL.

The chain joins TRBV6-5 to TRBJ2-1; TRBD2 aligns across 9 bases. CDR1 is MNHEY, CDR2 SVGAGI, per germline. The CDR3 spans 16 residues. J lost 2 bases, V lost 2 bases, and 4 bases had no gene match. CDR3: CASSYERGVAYNEQFF. CDR3 DNA: TGTGCCAGCAGTTACGAGCGGGGGGTCGCCTACAATGAGCAGTTCTTC.

The V and J genes are TRBV4-3 and TRBJ1-3; D remains ambiguous. The CDR3 runs 14 residues. Germline V CDR1 and CDR2: LGHNA, YSLEER. With 1 base removed from V and 4 bases from J, the gap between germline ends came to 8 bases. CDR3 in amino acids: CASSQGVEGNTIYF. In nucleotides, the CDR3 is TGCGCCAGCAGCCAAGGGGTAGAGGGAAACACCATATATTTT.

V usage is TRBV9 and J usage is TRBJ2-3; D remains unclear. V lost 4 bases and J 0 bases, leaving 15 bases between the germline ends. From germline, CDR1 is SGDLS and CDR2 YYNGEE. The CDR3 has 16 residues. CDR3 in amino acids: CASSRARSTSTDTQYF. DNA for the CDR3: TGTGCCAGCAGCCGGGCCAGGAGTACTAGCACAGATACGCAGTATTTT. The full variable domain, with the rest looked up from reference TRBV9 and TRBJ2-3, is DSGVTQTPKHLITATGQRVTLRCSPRSGDLSVYWYQQSLDQGLQFLIQYYNGEERAKGNILERFSAQQFPDLHSELNLSSLELGDSALYFCASSRARSTSTDTQYFGPGTRLTVL.

The sample holds a few counts of this clone. The V call is TRBV27, the J call TRBJ2-7; D uncertain. V lost 4 bases to trimming and J lost 2 bases, with 12 bases between them. The CDR3 is 14 residues long. Germline CDR1 is MNHEY and CDR2 is SMNVEV (reference sequence). CDR3 sequence reads: CASSSVDGAYEQYF. CDR3 DNA sequence: TGTGCCAGCAGTTCAGTGGACGGCGCCTACGAGCAGTACTTC.

The chain couples TRBV11-1 to TRBJ2-7; perhaps TRBD2 as D (7 bases). The V gene lost 3 bases and the J gene lost 7 bases, with 22 bases spanning the gap. Looked up from germline, CDR1 is SGHAT and CDR2 is FQDESV (reference sequence). The CDR3 has 16 residues. The chain's CDR3 is CASSFSFTGGSREQYF. CDR3 DNA sequence: TGTGCCAGCAGCTTTTCGTTCACGGGGGGCTCGAGAGAGCAGTACTTC. Full variable domain (missing parts from reference TRBV11-1 and TRBJ2-7): EAEVAQSPRYKITEKSQAVAFWCDPISGHATLYWYRQILGQGPELLVQFQDESVVDDSQLPKDRFSAERLKGVDSTLKIQPAELGDSAMYLCASSFSFTGGSREQYFGPGTRLTVT.

The rearrangement uses TRBV4-3 and TRBJ1-4; 7 nucleotides align to TRBD1. Trimming took 5 bases from V and 4 from J; bases not matched to a gene: 7. This CDR3 region has 15 residues. The germline gives CDR1 LGHNA, CDR2 YSLEER. In DNA form, the CDR3 reads TGCGCCAGCAGCTGGGGGACAGCTGATAATGAAAAACTGTTTTTT. Translating it yields CASSWGTADNEKLFF.

This clone was seen a single time. This chain uses TRBV5-4 with TRBJ2-1; D call uncertain. Trimming stripped 0 bases from V and 7 bases from J, with 5 bases between. Germline CDR1 is SGHNT and CDR2 is YYREEE (reference sequence). The CDR3 contains 12 residues. The CDR3 DNA sequence: TGTGCCAGCAGCTTGGGACTGAATGAGCAGTTCTTC. Encoded protein: CASSLGLNEQFF.

This clone was seen only a few times. This sample includes further DNA sequences coding for the same CDR3. The CDR3 loop reads CASSQDRGSYEQYF. As DNA, the CDR3 is TGCGCCAGCAGCCAAGATCGGGGTTCCTACGAGCAGTACTTC. The chain has TRBV4-1 and TRBJ2-7, with a weak D call TRBD2 (5 bases). The germline V gene encodes CDR1 MGHRA and CDR2 YSYEKL. This CDR3 region has 14 residues. Between the trimmed V and J ends, which lost 0 bases and 1 base, there was a span of 7 bases.

The chain employs TRBV7-2 and TRBJ2-4; tentatively, D is TRBD2 (6 bases). The germline gives CDR1 SGHTA, CDR2 FQGNSA. This CDR3 has 16 residues. Trimming shortened V by 5 bases and J by 3 bases, and 17 bases separated the two germline ends. CDR3 sequence: CASSPNRGIGKNIQYF. DNA for the CDR3: TGTGCCAGCAGCCCAAACCGGGGGATTGGCAAAAACATTCAGTACTTC.

This chain connects TRBV13 to TRBJ2-4, with D hard to call. CDR3 length: 13 residues. The germline V gene has CDR1 PRHDT and CDR2 FYEKMQ (reference sequence). The V end was cut by 1 base, the J end by 7 bases, with 8 bases between. The CDR3 nucleotides are TGTGCCAGCAGCTTAGAGGAAGTGAACATTCAGTACTTC. Its protein product is CASSLEEVNIQYF.

This chain links TRBV29-1 with TRBJ1-2; 7 bases agree with TRBD1. This CDR3 has 13 amino acids. V trimming: 6 bases; J trimming: 0 bases; junction bases outside the gene matches: 4. The germline V gene encodes CDR1 SQVTM and CDR2 ANQGSEA. CDR3 sequence reads: CSVQTGTNYGYTF. The CDR3 DNA is TGCAGCGTCCAGACAGGGACTAACTATGGCTACACCTTC.

The gene calls are TRBV19 and TRBJ2-2; D not resolved. Germline values: CDR1 LNHDA, CDR2 SQIVND (reference sequence). The V gene lost 1 base and the J gene lost 4 bases, with 7 bases spanning the gap. CDR3 length: 14 residues. The CDR3 sequence is CASSIGHITGELFF. DNA of the CDR3: TGTGCCAGTAGTATAGGGCACATCACCGGGGAGCTGTTTTTT.

CDR3 nucleotide sequence: TGTGCCAGCAGTGAATCGACAGGGGCCTATGGCTACACCTTC. Translated: CASSESTGAYGYTF. This chain connects TRBV2 to TRBJ1-2; 8 positions match TRBD1. The V gene's germline CDR1 is SNHLY and CDR2 FYNNEI. The CDR3 length is 14 residues. V shed 2 bases, J shed 4 bases, and the junction held 3 bases outside the gene matches.

J is TRBJ1-2 and V is TRBV7-9, with unresolved D. CDR1 is SEHNR, CDR2 FQNEAQ, per germline (reference sequence). V gave up 1 base and J gave up 5 bases, with 17 bases separating them. The CDR3 has 16 residues. CDR3 region: CASSLVLDILLYGYTF. CDR3 nucleotides: TGTGCCAGCAGCTTAGTCCTAGACATTCTCCTATATGGCTACACCTTC.

This clone came up a few times. The gene calls are TRBV4-3 and TRBJ2-2; D possibly matches TRBD1 or TRBD2 (5 bases each). V lost 2 bases and J lost 6, with 16 bases in between. Germline-derived CDR1 and CDR2 are LGHNA and YSLEER. The CDR3 has 16 amino acids. The CDR3 coding sequence is TGCGCCAGCAGCCAATCTAAGGGGACCAACCCCGGGGAGCTGTTTTTT. Its protein is CASSQSKGTNPGELFF.

The chain joins TRBV5-4 to TRBJ1-2, with unresolved D. Germline assignment: CDR1 SGHNT and CDR2 YYREEE (reference sequence). Deletions cut 2 bases from V and 5 bases from J, with 7 bases between. This CDR3 contains 12 residues. This CDR3 reads CASSFPQYGYTF. The DNA of the CDR3 is TGTGCCAGCAGCTTTCCCCAATATGGCTACACCTTC.

J is TRBJ2-5 and V is TRBV28, with D uncertain. CDR1 MDHEN and CDR2 SYDVKM come from the germline V gene. The CDR3 is 13 residues long. Trimming took 3 bases from V and 5 from J, leaving 10 bases between them. This CDR3 reads CASSFMWAETQYF. CDR3 DNA: TGTGCCAGCAGTTTTATGTGGGCTGAGACCCAGTACTTC.